The rows below give T cell receptor beta chains drawn from one sample of a study of T cell repertoires in cytomegalovirus infection. TCRdb called the reads again in MiXCR, with one record for every CDR3 protein. This table holds 650,000 to 900,000 distinct CDR3 sequences, 25% to 35% found once. The antigens for these receptors are not known. Sequenced here: cultured CD8+ T cells from PBMCs, sampled from culture after CMV antigen stimulation. Receptor source: a human donor in good health (CMV status not recorded). Some clones in this sample may be carry-over from other donors' samples. CDR3s include the opening cysteine and the closing phenylalanine or tryptophan. Each record gives: V gene, clone size, D gene, J gene, CDR3 length, CDR3 protein, CDR3 DNA. The D gene is left open where the match is weak. Clone size is stated in some rows and not others, as once, few, many or a class when expanded.

>TRBV10-3|few|-|TRBJ1-1|14
CAISDHSYNTEAFF
TGTGCCATCAGTGATCACAGTTACAACACTGAAGCTTTCTTT
>TRBV6-1|many|-|TRBJ1-3|16
CASSPEAISLTDTIYF
TGTGCCAGCAGTCCAGAGGCCATATCTCTGACGGACACCATATATTTT
>TRBV28|-|-|TRBJ2-3|15
CASSILQGLTDTQYF
TGTGCCAGCAGTATACTACAGGGCCTCACAGATACGCAGTATTTT
>TRBV27|few|-|TRBJ1-5|15
CASSLGPGGPGPQHF
TGTGCCAGCAGTTTAGGCCCCGGCGGTCCGGGGCCCCAGCATTTT
>TRBV7-9|-|-|TRBJ1-4|15
CASSLVQGSNEKLFF
TGTGCCAGCAGCTTGGTTCAGGGTTCTAATGAAAAACTGTTTTTT
>TRBV19|few|-|TRBJ1-1|15
CASSRNRGRDTEAFF
TGTGCCAGTAGTAGAAACAGAGGAAGGGATACTGAAGCTTTCTTT
>TRBV19|-|-|TRBJ2-3|15
CASSQGIGITDTQYF
TGTGCCAGTAGCCAGGGGATAGGGATCACAGATACGCAGTATTTT
>TRBV27|few|-|TRBJ2-2|17
CASSLTPGPLNTGELFF
TGTGCCAGCAGTTTAACTCCGGGACCGCTAAACACCGGGGAGCTGTTTTTT
>TRBV29-1|-|-|TRBJ2-1|13
CSVETRDYNEQFF
TGCAGCGTTGAAACCAGAGATTACAATGAGCAGTTCTTC
>TRBV6-2/TRBV6-3|-|-|TRBJ1-5|15
CASSHGTGLNQPQHF
TGTGCCAGCAGTCACGGGACGGGACTAAATCAGCCCCAGCATTTT
>TRBV4-1|-|-|TRBJ1-1|11
CASSYQARAFF
TGCGCCAGCAGCTACCAAGCCAGGGCCTTCTTT
>TRBV6-5|few|-|TRBJ2-1|15
CASSRAEGPYNEQFF
TGTGCCAGCAGTCGAGCGGAGGGCCCCTACAATGAGCAGTTCTTC
>TRBV27|few|-|TRBJ1-5|15
CASSLSSGLYQPQHF
TGTGCCAGCAGTTTATCCTCTGGGCTTTATCAGCCCCAGCATTTT
>TRBV27|-|-|TRBJ1-6|13
CASLAGFGSPLHF
TGTGCCAGCCTAGCGGGGTTTGGTTCACCCCTCCACTTT
>TRBV7-9|few|-|TRBJ1-4|12
CASSLEGSELFF
TGTGCCAGCAGCCTGGAGGGGTCAGAACTGTTTTTT
>TRBV20-1|-|TRBD1|TRBJ1-1|12
CSAGDSNTEAFF
TGCAGTGCCGGGGACAGTAACACTGAAGCTTTCTTT
>TRBV6-5|-|-|TRBJ2-5|14
CASNPRGFQETQYF
TGTGCCAGCAACCCTCGAGGGTTTCAAGAGACCCAGTACTTC
>TRBV28|-|-|TRBJ2-1|11
CASITGLEQFF
TGTGCCAGCATCACGGGACTTGAGCAGTTCTTC
>TRBV5-4|many|TRBD1|TRBJ2-3|16
CASSKTGAIRTDTQYF
TGTGCCAGCAGCAAGACAGGGGCTATCCGCACAGATACGCAGTATTTT
>TRBV10-3|-|TRBD1|TRBJ2-7|17
CAISAASRDRKNYEQYF
TGTGCCATCAGTGCGGCCAGCCGGGACAGGAAAAACTACGAGCAGTACTTC
>TRBV12-3/TRBV12-4|many|-|TRBJ2-3|17
CASSLLGAAGHTDTQYF
TGTGCCAGCAGTTTATTGGGGGCAGCGGGGCACACAGATACGCAGTATTTT
>TRBV7-8|many|-|TRBJ1-4|17
CASSLRPWGALDEKLFF
TGTGCCAGCAGCTTACGACCTTGGGGGGCATTAGATGAAAAACTGTTTTTT
>TRBV7-7|-|-|TRBJ2-5|14
CASSPAKAKETQYF
TGTGCTAGCAGCCCGGCTAAGGCCAAAGAGACCCAGTACTTC